This TCR beta chain was sequenced in a study of blood T cell repertoires in COVID-19. Profiling relied on immunoSEQ multiplex PCR, and the TCRdb table lists in-frame clones only, not all of them. The profile shows roughly 180,000 clones, 94% of them singletons. Sequencing was done on a sample of peripheral blood. This receptor was taken from a man aged 25-45 years with COVID-19, enrolled during active disease.

The CDR3 bases are TGCGCCAGCAGCTCGACTCGTGGGGGGACTGAAGCTTTCTTT. It yields the protein CASSSTRGGTEAFF. This sequence joins TRBV5-1 and TRBJ1-1; the D gene is possibly TRBD1 (5 bases). Germline V gene data show CDR1 as SGHRS and CDR2 as YFSETQ. The CDR3 contains 14 residues. The ends were cut back, 3 bases at V and 5 bases at J, with 14 bases in the middle.